These T cell receptor beta chains were read from a single sample in a study of T cells in localized non-small cell lung cancer. Profiled with immunoSEQ multiplex PCR; TCRdb holds only in-frame clones, not every one. The table shows around 34,000 clones, with 93% occurring only once. The sequencing used peripheral blood, collected before any cancer treatment. These receptors came from an older female donor with stage I lung adenocarcinoma. Both conserved end residues are part of each CDR3. A D gene is named only where the DNA matches it firmly. The size of a clone is reported for some rows only, either as once, few or many, or as a class for expanded clones.

clone_size: -
v_call: TRBV19
d_call: -
j_call: TRBJ2-3
cdr3_aa: CASSFGPSTDTQYF
cdr3_nt: TGTGCCAGCTCTTTTGGGCCTAGCACAGATACGCAGTATTTT

clone_size: -
v_call: TRBV29-1
d_call: -
j_call: TRBJ2-2
cdr3_aa: CSVGKAGELFF
cdr3_nt: TGCAGCGTCGGGAAGGCGGGGGAGCTGTTTTTT

clone_size: -
v_call: TRBV28
d_call: TRBD1
j_call: TRBJ2-3
cdr3_aa: CASSLQGVWDTQYF
cdr3_nt: TGTGCCAGCAGTCTACAGGGGGTATGGGATACGCAGTATTTT

clone_size: -
v_call: TRBV18
d_call: -
j_call: TRBJ1-1
cdr3_aa: CASSPPRTENTEAFF
cdr3_nt: TGTGCCAGCTCACCTCCTCGGACAGAGAACACTGAAGCTTTCTTT

clone_size: -
v_call: TRBV11-2
d_call: TRBD2
j_call: TRBJ2-5
cdr3_aa: CASSLRGGLAGYF
cdr3_nt: TGTGCCAGCAGCTTAAGGGGGGGACTAGCGGGGTACTTC

clone_size: -
v_call: TRBV4-3
d_call: -
j_call: TRBJ1-2
cdr3_aa: CASSQDSYSGYYGYTF
cdr3_nt: TGCGCCAGCAGCCAAGATAGTTATTCCGGGTATTATGGCTACACCTTC

clone_size: -
v_call: TRBV19
d_call: -
j_call: TRBJ2-2
cdr3_aa: CASSMTGNTGELFF
cdr3_nt: TGTGCCAGTAGTATGACAGGGAACACCGGGGAGCTGTTTTTT

clone_size: -
v_call: TRBV7-9
d_call: -
j_call: TRBJ1-5
cdr3_aa: CASSFSGGLGQGNQPQHF
cdr3_nt: TGTGCCAGCAGTTTTAGCGGGGGTTTGGGGCAGGGAAATCAGCCCCAGCATTTT

clone_size: -
v_call: TRBV7-7
d_call: -
j_call: TRBJ2-1
cdr3_aa: CASSLVPGAPGNEQFF
cdr3_nt: TGTGCCAGCAGCTTAGTCCCGGGGGCGCCGGGGAATGAGCAGTTCTTC

clone_size: -
v_call: TRBV19
d_call: -
j_call: TRBJ1-2
cdr3_aa: CASSIGRDYGYTF
cdr3_nt: TGTGCCAGTAGTATTGGACGGGACTATGGCTACACCTTC

clone_size: -
v_call: TRBV6-5
d_call: -
j_call: TRBJ1-1
cdr3_aa: CASSYQEWNTEAFF
cdr3_nt: TGTGCCAGCAGCTACCAAGAGTGGAACACTGAAGCTTTCTTT

clone_size: -
v_call: TRBV7-2
d_call: -
j_call: TRBJ1-1
cdr3_aa: CASSLAALVSQGNSEAFF
cdr3_nt: TGTGCCAGCAGCTTGGCGGCCCTTGTTTCTCAAGGTAATAGTGAAGCTTTCTTT

clone_size: -
v_call: TRBV7-2
d_call: -
j_call: TRBJ2-1
cdr3_aa: CASRNSGYNEQFF
cdr3_nt: TGTGCCAGCAGAAATTCAGGGTACAATGAGCAGTTCTTC

clone_size: -
v_call: TRBV2
d_call: TRBD2
j_call: TRBJ2-1
cdr3_aa: CASSESSGSGNEQFF
cdr3_nt: TGTGCCAGCAGTGAATCTAGCGGGAGCGGAAATGAGCAGTTCTTC

clone_size: -
v_call: TRBV7-2
d_call: -
j_call: TRBJ1-4
cdr3_aa: CASSLGGYGEKLFF
cdr3_nt: TGTGCCAGCAGTTTGGGGGGTTACGGTGAAAAACTGTTTTTT

clone_size: -
v_call: TRBV7-2
d_call: TRBD1
j_call: TRBJ1-2
cdr3_aa: CASSLYSGTGMYGYTF
cdr3_nt: TGTGCCAGCAGCTTATATTCCGGGACAGGGATGTATGGCTACACCTTC

clone_size: -
v_call: TRBV7-8
d_call: TRBD1
j_call: TRBJ2-1
cdr3_aa: CASSPRPGTGGFYNEQFF
cdr3_nt: TGTGCCAGCAGCCCCCGTCCCGGGACAGGGGGCTTCTACAATGAGCAGTTCTTC

clone_size: once
v_call: TRBV9
d_call: TRBD2
j_call: TRBJ2-1
cdr3_aa: CASSVEGTRNEQFF
cdr3_nt: TGTGCCAGCAGCGTAGAGGGGACTAGAAATGAGCAGTTCTTC

clone_size: -
v_call: TRBV10-3
d_call: TRBD1
j_call: TRBJ2-7
cdr3_aa: CAIGQAPYEQYF
cdr3_nt: TGTGCCATAGGACAGGCCCCCTACGAGCAGTACTTC

clone_size: few
v_call: TRBV7-2
d_call: -
j_call: TRBJ1-2
cdr3_aa: CASSLLTDNYGYTF
cdr3_nt: TGTGCCAGCAGCTTACTAACTGATAACTATGGCTACACCTTC

clone_size: -
v_call: TRBV28
d_call: -
j_call: TRBJ1-2
cdr3_aa: CASMVGGREVYGYTF
cdr3_nt: TGTGCCAGCATGGTTGGGGGGCGCGAGGTATATGGCTACACCTTC

clone_size: once
v_call: TRBV28
d_call: -
j_call: TRBJ1-1
cdr3_aa: CASSLTATTEAFF
cdr3_nt: TGTGCCAGCAGTCTGACAGCTACCACTGAAGCTTTCTTT

clone_size: -
v_call: TRBV10-1
d_call: TRBD1
j_call: TRBJ2-7
cdr3_aa: CASSESGTGDYEQYF
cdr3_nt: TGCGCCAGCAGTGAGTCGGGGACAGGGGACTACGAGCAGTACTTC

clone_size: -
v_call: TRBV19
d_call: -
j_call: TRBJ1-1
cdr3_aa: CASSIAGVPEAFF
cdr3_nt: TGTGCCAGTAGTATTGCGGGCGTACCTGAAGCTTTCTTT

clone_size: -
v_call: TRBV30
d_call: TRBD1
j_call: TRBJ2-6
cdr3_aa: CAWSRQGAGANVLTF
cdr3_nt: TGTGCCTGGAGTAGACAGGGGGCTGGGGCCAACGTCCTGACTTTC

clone_size: -
v_call: TRBV28
d_call: -
j_call: TRBJ1-4
cdr3_aa: CASSLHNGIELFF
cdr3_nt: TGTGCCAGCAGTCTACATAACGGAATTGAATTGTTTTTT

clone_size: -
v_call: TRBV27
d_call: -
j_call: TRBJ1-2
cdr3_aa: CASSSYYGMTF
cdr3_nt: TGTGCCAGCAGTTCATATTATGGAATGACCTTC

clone_size: -
v_call: TRBV15
d_call: -
j_call: TRBJ2-5
cdr3_aa: CATSMDLLQETQYF
cdr3_nt: TGTGCCACCAGCATGGACTTGCTACAAGAGACCCAGTACTTC

clone_size: once
v_call: TRBV29-1
d_call: TRBD1
j_call: TRBJ2-3
cdr3_aa: CSVGPTGLETDTQYF
cdr3_nt: TGCAGCGTTGGACCGACAGGGCTGGAAACAGATACGCAGTATTTT

clone_size: -
v_call: TRBV28
d_call: TRBD1
j_call: TRBJ2-7
cdr3_aa: CASRPETGQGFHEQYF
cdr3_nt: TGTGCCAGCAGACCCGAAACGGGACAGGGTTTCCACGAGCAGTACTTC

clone_size: once
v_call: TRBV28
d_call: -
j_call: TRBJ1-2
cdr3_aa: CASSFGSSGYTF
cdr3_nt: TGTGCCAGCAGTTTTGGCAGTTCTGGCTACACCTTC

clone_size: -
v_call: TRBV4-1
d_call: -
j_call: TRBJ1-3
cdr3_aa: CASRNGLTDPGNTIYF
cdr3_nt: TGCGCCAGCAGGAACGGCCTGACAGATCCTGGAAACACCATATATTTT

clone_size: -
v_call: TRBV28
d_call: -
j_call: TRBJ2-7
cdr3_aa: CASMSGYLAYEQYF
cdr3_nt: TGTGCCAGCATGTCAGGTTACCTCGCCTACGAGCAGTACTTC

clone_size: -
v_call: TRBV11-3
d_call: -
j_call: TRBJ1-3
cdr3_aa: CASTYGTPGGTIYF
cdr3_nt: TGTGCCAGCACATACGGGACCCCCGGGGGCACCATATATTTT

clone_size: once
v_call: TRBV4-2
d_call: TRBD1
j_call: TRBJ2-7
cdr3_aa: CASSHTGTGSSYEQYF
cdr3_nt: TGTGCCAGCAGCCATACCGGGACAGGGAGCTCCTACGAGCAGTACTTC

clone_size: -
v_call: TRBV7-2
d_call: -
j_call: TRBJ2-7
cdr3_aa: CASSTYRDEQYF
cdr3_nt: TGTGCCAGCAGCACCTACAGGGACGAGCAGTACTTC

clone_size: -
v_call: TRBV28
d_call: -
j_call: TRBJ1-1
cdr3_aa: CASSFGRTEAFF
cdr3_nt: TGTGCCAGCAGTTTCGGTCGCACTGAAGCTTTCTTT

clone_size: -
v_call: TRBV7-2
d_call: -
j_call: TRBJ1-3
cdr3_aa: CASSSRSGISSGNTIYF
cdr3_nt: TGTGCCAGCAGTTCCCGTTCAGGGATCTCATCTGGAAACACCATATATTTT

clone_size: -
v_call: TRBV5-4
d_call: -
j_call: TRBJ2-1
cdr3_aa: CASSLDNEQFF
cdr3_nt: TGTGCCAGCAGCTTGGATAATGAGCAGTTCTTC

clone_size: -
v_call: TRBV15
d_call: -
j_call: TRBJ1-4
cdr3_aa: CATSSGDLSTNEKLFF
cdr3_nt: TGTGCCACCAGCAGTGGGGACCTCTCAACTAATGAAAAACTGTTTTTT

clone_size: -
v_call: TRBV15
d_call: -
j_call: TRBJ2-5
cdr3_aa: CATSTWGKNEETQYF
cdr3_nt: TGTGCCACCAGCACCTGGGGGAAGAATGAAGAGACCCAGTACTTC

clone_size: -
v_call: TRBV11-2
d_call: TRBD1
j_call: TRBJ2-6
cdr3_aa: CASSFGRGLSGANVLTF
cdr3_nt: TGTGCCAGCAGCTTCGGCAGGGGGCTTTCTGGGGCCAACGTCCTGACTTTC

clone_size: -
v_call: TRBV9
d_call: TRBD2
j_call: TRBJ2-4
cdr3_aa: CASSSGTSGGAKNIQYF
cdr3_nt: TGTGCCAGCAGCTCCGGGACTAGCGGAGGGGCCAAAAACATTCAGTACTTC

clone_size: -
v_call: TRBV27
d_call: -
j_call: TRBJ1-1
cdr3_aa: CASSLEVNTEAFF
cdr3_nt: TGTGCCAGCAGTTTAGAGGTCAACACTGAAGCTTTCTTT

clone_size: -
v_call: TRBV18
d_call: TRBD2
j_call: TRBJ2-3
cdr3_aa: CASSPPSGSTDTQYF
cdr3_nt: TGTGCCAGCTCACCTCCTAGCGGCAGCACAGATACGCAGTATTTT

clone_size: -
v_call: TRBV29-1
d_call: -
j_call: TRBJ2-7
cdr3_aa: CSVEKGGSGEQYF
cdr3_nt: TGCAGCGTTGAAAAAGGTGGGTCAGGCGAGCAGTACTTC

clone_size: -
v_call: TRBV15
d_call: TRBD2
j_call: TRBJ2-1
cdr3_aa: CATSRVTSGRVEQFF
cdr3_nt: TGTGCCACCAGCAGAGTCACTAGCGGGAGGGTTGAGCAGTTCTTC

clone_size: once
v_call: TRBV5-6
d_call: -
j_call: TRBJ1-3
cdr3_aa: CASSRTVSGNTIYF
cdr3_nt: TGTGCCAGCAGCCGGACGGTCTCTGGAAACACCATATATTTT

clone_size: -
v_call: TRBV11-2
d_call: -
j_call: TRBJ1-2
cdr3_aa: CASSSSAGSYGYTF
cdr3_nt: TGTGCCAGCAGCTCCTCCGCAGGGAGCTATGGCTACACCTTC

clone_size: once
v_call: TRBV9
d_call: -
j_call: TRBJ1-5
cdr3_aa: CASSVGGTGNQPQHF
cdr3_nt: TGTGCCAGCAGCGTAGGGGGGACGGGCAATCAGCCCCAGCATTTT

clone_size: -
v_call: TRBV30
d_call: -
j_call: TRBJ2-7
cdr3_aa: CAWSGDISYEQYF
cdr3_nt: TGTGCCTGGAGTGGGGACATCTCCTACGAGCAGTACTTC

clone_size: -
v_call: TRBV19
d_call: TRBD2
j_call: TRBJ2-1
cdr3_aa: CASSILAGGRNEQFF
cdr3_nt: TGTGCCAGTAGTATTCTAGCGGGAGGGCGGAATGAGCAGTTCTTC

clone_size: -
v_call: TRBV18
d_call: TRBD1
j_call: TRBJ1-1
cdr3_aa: CASSPKRGHGTEAFF
cdr3_nt: TGTGCCAGCTCACCGAAGAGGGGGCATGGAACTGAAGCTTTCTTT

clone_size: -
v_call: TRBV7-3
d_call: -
j_call: TRBJ2-3
cdr3_aa: CASSSPGNTDTQYF
cdr3_nt: TGTGCCAGCAGCTCCCCGGGTAACACAGATACGCAGTATTTT